Described below is a single TCR beta chain sequence and its context. This entry is derived from a study of blood T cell repertoires in COVID-19. As handled by the study authors: Nucleated cell counts were estimated from reference gene primer amplification. Assay used: immunoSEQ multiplex PCR; TCRdb lists only in-frame clones, some missing. The DNA was the basis for D and trimming; V, J and clone size are from that table. The sample consists of around 150,000 clones, more than 65% of them appearing once. The CDR3 is made up of 16 amino acids. Germline CDR1 reads SGHNT; CDR2 reads YENEEA. After removal of 4 bases from V and 1 base from J, the junction contained 5 bases not matched to a gene.

Sequencing was carried out using peripheral blood. This receptor was obtained from a woman aged 80 or over with acute or convalescent COVID-19. V is TRBV11-3 and J is TRBJ2-3; 10 nucleotides agree with TRBD1. This CDR3 is CASSSGTGVGTDTQYF. As DNA, the CDR3 is TGTGCCAGCAGCTCCGGGACAGGGGTGGGCACAGATACGCAGTATTTT.